This T cell receptor beta chain came from a study of blood T cell repertoires in COVID-19. Method: immunoSEQ multiplex PCR; TCRdb's copy keeps in-frame clones and lacks some. The sample holds about 270,000 clones, roughly nine tenths seen once. CDR1 SEHNR and CDR2 FQNEAQ come from the germline V gene (reference sequence). V lost 6 bases and J 1 base, leaving 7 bases between the germline ends. The CDR3 length is 13 residues. Participants were aged about 18 to 90 years, lived in roughly 25 US areas, and enrolled virtually. This sequence was found in a young woman who had recovered from COVID-19. The sequenced sample was PBMCs or T cells enriched from blood (not recorded which). The genes are TRBV7-9 and TRBJ1-3; D gene uncertain. The CDR3 here is CASRTGSGNTIYF. CDR3 in DNA: TGTGCCAGCAGGACTGGATCTGGAAACACCATATATTTT.